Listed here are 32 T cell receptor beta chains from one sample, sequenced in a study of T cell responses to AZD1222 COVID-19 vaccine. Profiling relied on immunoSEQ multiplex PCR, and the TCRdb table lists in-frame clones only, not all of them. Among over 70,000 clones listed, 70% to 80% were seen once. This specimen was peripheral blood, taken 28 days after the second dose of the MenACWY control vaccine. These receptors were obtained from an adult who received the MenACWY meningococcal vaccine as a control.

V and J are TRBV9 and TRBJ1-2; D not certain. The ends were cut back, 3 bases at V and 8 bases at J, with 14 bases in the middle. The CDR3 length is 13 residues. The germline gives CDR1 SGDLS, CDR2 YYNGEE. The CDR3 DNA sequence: TGTGCCAGCAGCGCGCGACAAGGATCCGGCTACACCTTC. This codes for CASSARQGSGYTF.

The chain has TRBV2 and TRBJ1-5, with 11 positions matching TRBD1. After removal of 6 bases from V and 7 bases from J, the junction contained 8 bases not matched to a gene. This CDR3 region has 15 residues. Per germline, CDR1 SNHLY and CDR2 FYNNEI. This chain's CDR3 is CASRDPGQGGQPQHF. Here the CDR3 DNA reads TGTGCCAGCAGAGATCCGGGACAGGGGGGACAGCCCCAGCATTTT. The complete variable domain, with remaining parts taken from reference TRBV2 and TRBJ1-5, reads EPEVTQTPSHQVTQMGQEVILRCVPISNHLYFYWYRQILGQKVEFLVSFYNNEISEKSEIFDDQFSVERPDGSNFTLKIRSTKLEDSAMYFCASRDPGQGGQPQHFGDGTRLSIL.

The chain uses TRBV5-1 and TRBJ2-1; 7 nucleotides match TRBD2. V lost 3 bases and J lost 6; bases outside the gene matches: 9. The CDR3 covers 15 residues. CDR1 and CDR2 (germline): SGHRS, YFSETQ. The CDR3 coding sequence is TGCGCCAGCAGCTCTGCGGCTAGCGGTAGCAATGAGCAGTTCTTC. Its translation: CASSSAASGSNEQFF.

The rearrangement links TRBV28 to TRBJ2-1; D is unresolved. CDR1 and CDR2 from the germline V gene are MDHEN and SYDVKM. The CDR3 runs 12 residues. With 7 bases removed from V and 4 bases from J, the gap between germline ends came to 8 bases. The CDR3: CASTGGYNEQFF. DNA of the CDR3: TGTGCCAGCACGGGCGGTTACAATGAGCAGTTCTTC.

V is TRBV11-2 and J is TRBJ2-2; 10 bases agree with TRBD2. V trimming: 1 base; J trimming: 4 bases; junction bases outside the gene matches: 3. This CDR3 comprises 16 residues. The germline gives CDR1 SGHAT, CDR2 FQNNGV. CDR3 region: CASSLGLAGVTGELFF. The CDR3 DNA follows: TGTGCCAGCAGCTTAGGGCTAGCGGGAGTCACCGGGGAGCTGTTTTTT.

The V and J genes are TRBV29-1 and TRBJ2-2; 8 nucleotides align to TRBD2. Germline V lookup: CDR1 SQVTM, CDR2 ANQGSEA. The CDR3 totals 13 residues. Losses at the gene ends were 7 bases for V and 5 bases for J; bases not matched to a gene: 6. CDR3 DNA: TGCAGCGCTTCATCGGGGGGGACCGGGGAGCTGTTTTTT. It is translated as CSASSGGTGELFF.

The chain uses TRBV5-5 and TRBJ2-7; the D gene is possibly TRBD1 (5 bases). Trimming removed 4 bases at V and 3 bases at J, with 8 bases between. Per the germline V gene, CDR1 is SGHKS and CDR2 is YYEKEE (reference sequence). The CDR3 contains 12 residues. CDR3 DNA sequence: TGTGCCAGCAGCAGAACAGGCTACGAGCAGTACTTC. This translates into CASSRTGYEQYF. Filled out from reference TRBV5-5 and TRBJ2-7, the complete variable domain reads DAGVTQSPTHLIKTRGQQVTLRCSPISGHKSVSWYQQVLGQGPQFIFQYYEKEERGRGNFPDRFSARQFPNYSSELNVNALLLGDSALYLCASSRTGYEQYFGPGTRLTVT.

Here the CDR3 DNA reads TGTGCCAGCAGCAGTTCTGGGGCCAACGTCCTGACTTTC. It encodes CASSSSGANVLTF. The chain uses TRBV6-5 and TRBJ2-6, with no clear D. V shed 6 bases and J shed 1 base, with 4 bases lying between them. CDR3 length: 13 residues. Looked up from germline, CDR1 is MNHEY and CDR2 is SVGAGI.

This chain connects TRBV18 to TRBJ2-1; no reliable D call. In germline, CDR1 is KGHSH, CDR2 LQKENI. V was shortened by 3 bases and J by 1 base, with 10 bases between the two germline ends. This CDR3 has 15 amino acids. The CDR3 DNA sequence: TGTGCCAGCTCACCGACGATCAGTTCCTACAATGAGCAGTTCTTC. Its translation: CASSPTISSYNEQFF.

CDR3 region: CSVRRTGVTDTQYF. As DNA, the CDR3 is TGCAGCGTTCGGAGGACAGGGGTCACAGATACGCAGTATTTT. The chain has TRBV29-1 and TRBJ2-3; 9 nucleotides align to TRBD1. Per the germline V gene, CDR1 is SQVTM and CDR2 is ANQGSEA. This CDR3 comprises 14 residues. Losses at the gene ends were 5 bases for V and 2 bases for J; bases not matched to a gene: 5.

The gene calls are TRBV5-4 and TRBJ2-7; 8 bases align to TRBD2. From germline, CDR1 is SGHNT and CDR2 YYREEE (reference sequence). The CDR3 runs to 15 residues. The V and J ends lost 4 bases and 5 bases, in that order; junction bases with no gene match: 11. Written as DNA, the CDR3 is TGTGCCAGCAGCCCCCAGGGACTAGGAAATGACGAGCAGTACTTC. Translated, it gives CASSPQGLGNDEQYF.

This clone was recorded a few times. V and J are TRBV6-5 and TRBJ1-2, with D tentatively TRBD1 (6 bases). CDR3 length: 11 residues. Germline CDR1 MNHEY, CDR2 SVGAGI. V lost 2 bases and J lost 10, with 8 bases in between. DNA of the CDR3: TGTGCCAGCAGTTACCTGGGGGCCTACACCTTC. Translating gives CASSYLGAYTF.

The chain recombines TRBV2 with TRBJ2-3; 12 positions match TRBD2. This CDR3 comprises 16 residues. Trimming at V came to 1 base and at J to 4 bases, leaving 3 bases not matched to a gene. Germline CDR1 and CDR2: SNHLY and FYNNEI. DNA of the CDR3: TGTGCCAGCAGTGAAGAGCCTAGCGGGGGGGCAGATACGCAGTATTTT. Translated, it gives CASSEEPSGGADTQYF.

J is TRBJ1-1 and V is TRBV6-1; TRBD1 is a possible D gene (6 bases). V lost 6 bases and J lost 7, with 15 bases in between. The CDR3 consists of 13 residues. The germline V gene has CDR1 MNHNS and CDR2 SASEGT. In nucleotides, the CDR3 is TGTGCCAGCAGGCCGGTACAGGGACTTGAAGCTTTCTTT. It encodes CASRPVQGLEAFF.

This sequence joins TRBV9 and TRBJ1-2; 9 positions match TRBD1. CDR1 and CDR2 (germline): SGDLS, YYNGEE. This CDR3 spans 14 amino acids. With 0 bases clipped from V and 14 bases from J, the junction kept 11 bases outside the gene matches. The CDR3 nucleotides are TGTGCCAGCAGCGTAGATGATCCAGGGGACAGGGTAACCTTC. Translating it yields CASSVDDPGDRVTF.

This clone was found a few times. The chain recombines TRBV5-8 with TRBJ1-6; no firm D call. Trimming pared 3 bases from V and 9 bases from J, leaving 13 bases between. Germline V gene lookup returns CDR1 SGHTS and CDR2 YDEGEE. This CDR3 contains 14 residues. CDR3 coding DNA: TGTGCCAGCAGCTCCGGGTCTAAGGGTTCACCCCTCCACTTT. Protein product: CASSSGSKGSPLHF.

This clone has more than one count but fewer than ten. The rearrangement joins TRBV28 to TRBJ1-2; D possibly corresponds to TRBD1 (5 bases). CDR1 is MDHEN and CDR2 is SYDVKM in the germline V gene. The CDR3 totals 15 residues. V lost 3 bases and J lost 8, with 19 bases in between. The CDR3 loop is CASSFGDRTRRGYTF. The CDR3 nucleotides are TGTGCCAGCAGTTTTGGGGACCGAACAAGGAGGGGCTACACCTTC.

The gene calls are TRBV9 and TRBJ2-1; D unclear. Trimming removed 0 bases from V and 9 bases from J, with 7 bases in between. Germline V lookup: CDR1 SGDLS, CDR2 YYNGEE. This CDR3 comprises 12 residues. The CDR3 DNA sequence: TGTGCCAGCAGCGTAGGGGCTAGTGAGCAGTTCTTC. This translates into CASSVGASEQFF.

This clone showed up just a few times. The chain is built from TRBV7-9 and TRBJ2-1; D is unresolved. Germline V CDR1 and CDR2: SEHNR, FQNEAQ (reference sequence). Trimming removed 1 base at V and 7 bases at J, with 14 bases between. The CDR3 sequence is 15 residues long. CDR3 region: CASSLVGPAGNEQFF. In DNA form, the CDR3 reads TGTGCCAGCAGCTTAGTTGGCCCGGCTGGAAATGAGCAGTTCTTC.

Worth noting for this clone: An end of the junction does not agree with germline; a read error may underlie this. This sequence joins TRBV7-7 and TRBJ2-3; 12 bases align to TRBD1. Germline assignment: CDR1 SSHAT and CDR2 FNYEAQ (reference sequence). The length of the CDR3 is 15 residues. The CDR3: CASSAGTGGSDTQYF. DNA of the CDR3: TGTGCTAGCAGCGCAGGGACAGGGGGCTCAGATACGCAGTATTTT.

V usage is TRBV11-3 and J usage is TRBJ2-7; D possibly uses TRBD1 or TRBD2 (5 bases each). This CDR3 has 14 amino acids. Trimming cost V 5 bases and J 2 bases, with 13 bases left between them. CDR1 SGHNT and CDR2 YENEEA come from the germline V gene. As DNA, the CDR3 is TGTGCCAGCAGCCCCGGGACCTACCCCTACGAGCAGTACTTC. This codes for CASSPGTYPYEQYF.

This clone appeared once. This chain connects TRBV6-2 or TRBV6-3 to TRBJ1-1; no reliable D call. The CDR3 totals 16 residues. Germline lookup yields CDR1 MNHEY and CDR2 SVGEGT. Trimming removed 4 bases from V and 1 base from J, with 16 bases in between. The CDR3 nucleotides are TGTGCCAGCAGTTCCGTAAGGACCGGGGAGAACACTGAAGCTTTCTTT. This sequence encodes CASSSVRTGENTEAFF.

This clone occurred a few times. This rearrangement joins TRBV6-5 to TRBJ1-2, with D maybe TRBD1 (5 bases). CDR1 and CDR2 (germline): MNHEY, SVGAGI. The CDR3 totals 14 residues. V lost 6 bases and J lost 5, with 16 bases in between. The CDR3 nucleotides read TGTGCCAGCAGGCTCGGTGGGGGATCATATGGCTACACCTTC. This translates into CASRLGGGSYGYTF.

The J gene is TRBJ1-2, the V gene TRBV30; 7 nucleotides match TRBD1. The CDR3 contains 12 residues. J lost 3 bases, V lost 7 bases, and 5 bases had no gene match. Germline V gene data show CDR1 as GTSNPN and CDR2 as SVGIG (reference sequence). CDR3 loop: CASRQGYYGYTF. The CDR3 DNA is TGTGCCTCCCGACAGGGATACTATGGCTACACCTTC.

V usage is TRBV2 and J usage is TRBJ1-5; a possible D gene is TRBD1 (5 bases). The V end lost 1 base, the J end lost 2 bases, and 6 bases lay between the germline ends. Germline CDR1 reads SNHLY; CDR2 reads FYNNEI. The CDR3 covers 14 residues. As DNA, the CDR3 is TGTGCCAGCAGTGAAGGGACACGCAATCAGCCCCAGCATTTT. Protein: CASSEGTRNQPQHF.

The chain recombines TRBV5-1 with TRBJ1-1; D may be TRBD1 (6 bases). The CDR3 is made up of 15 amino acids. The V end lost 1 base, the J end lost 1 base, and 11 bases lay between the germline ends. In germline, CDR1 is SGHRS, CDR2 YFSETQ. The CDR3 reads CASSLKAGENTEAFF. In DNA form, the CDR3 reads TGCGCCAGCAGCTTGAAGGCAGGGGAGAACACTGAAGCTTTCTTT. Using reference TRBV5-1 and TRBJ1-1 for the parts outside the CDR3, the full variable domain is KAGVTQTPRYLIKTRGQQVTLSCSPISGHRSVSWYQQTPGQGLQFLFEYFSETQRNKGNFPGRFSGRQFSNSRSEMNVSTLELGDSALYLCASSLKAGENTEAFFGQGTRLTVV.

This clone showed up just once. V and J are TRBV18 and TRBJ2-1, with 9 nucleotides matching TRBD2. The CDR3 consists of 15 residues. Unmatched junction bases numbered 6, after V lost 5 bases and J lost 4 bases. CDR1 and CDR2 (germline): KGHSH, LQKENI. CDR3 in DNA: TGTGCCAGCTCAGCCGGGACTAGCTTTTACAATGAGCAGTTCTTC. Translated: CASSAGTSFYNEQFF.

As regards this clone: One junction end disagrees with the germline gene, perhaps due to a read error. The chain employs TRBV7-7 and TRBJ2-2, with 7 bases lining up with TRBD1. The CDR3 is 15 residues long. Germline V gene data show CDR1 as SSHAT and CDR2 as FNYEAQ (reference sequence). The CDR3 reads CASSSGTANTGELFF. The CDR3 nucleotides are TGTGCTAGCAGCTCCGGGACAGCTAACACCGGGGAGCTGTTTTTT.

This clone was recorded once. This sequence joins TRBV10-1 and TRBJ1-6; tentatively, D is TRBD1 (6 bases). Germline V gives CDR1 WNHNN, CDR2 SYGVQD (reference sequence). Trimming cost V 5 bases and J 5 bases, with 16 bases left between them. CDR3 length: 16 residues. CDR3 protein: CASSRQVDSDNSPLHF. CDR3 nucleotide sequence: TGCGCCAGCAGTCGCCAAGTGGACAGCGATAATTCACCCCTCCACTTT.

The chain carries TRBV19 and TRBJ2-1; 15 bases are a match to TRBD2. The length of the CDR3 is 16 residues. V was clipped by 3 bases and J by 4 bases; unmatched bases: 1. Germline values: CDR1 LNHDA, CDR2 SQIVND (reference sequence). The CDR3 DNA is TGTGCCAGTAGTATGGGACTAGCGGGAGGTTACAATGAGCAGTTCTTC. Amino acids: CASSMGLAGGYNEQFF.

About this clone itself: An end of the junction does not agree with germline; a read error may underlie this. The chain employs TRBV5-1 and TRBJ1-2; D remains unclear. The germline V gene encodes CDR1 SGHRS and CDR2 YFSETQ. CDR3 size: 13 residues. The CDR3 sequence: CASRFPDDYGYTF. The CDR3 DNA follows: TGCGCCAGCCGCTTCCCTGATGACTATGGCTACACCTTC.

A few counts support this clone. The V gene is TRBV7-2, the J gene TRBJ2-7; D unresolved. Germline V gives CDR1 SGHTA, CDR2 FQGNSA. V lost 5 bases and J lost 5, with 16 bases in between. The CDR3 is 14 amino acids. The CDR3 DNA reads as TGTGCCAGCAGCCCGGGCCACCTAACTCACGAGCAGTACTTC. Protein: CASSPGHLTHEQYF.